This note documents a single T cell receptor (beta chain) sequence. Only in-frame clones appear in the TCRdb table, and some are missing; sequencing was by immunoSEQ multiplex PCR. Among 45,000 to 75,000 clones listed, approximately 92% were seen once. The CDR3 sequence is 16 residues long. Germline V gives CDR1 MGHDK, CDR2 SYGVNS. V dropped 1 base and J dropped 7 bases, with 19 bases sitting between them. The sample is drawn from a study of T cell changes during pregnancy in multiple sclerosis. The receptor was isolated from a female donor with multiple sclerosis, enrolled in a pregnancy study. V is TRBV25-1 and J is TRBJ1-1; a weak D match, TRBD1 (6 bases). The sequenced sample was peripheral blood, obtained in the first trimester of pregnancy. The CDR3 coding sequence is TGTGCCAGCAGTGAATCGCGGACAGCCATTTGGGGTGAAGCTTTCTTT. Translating gives CASSESRTAIWGEAFF.